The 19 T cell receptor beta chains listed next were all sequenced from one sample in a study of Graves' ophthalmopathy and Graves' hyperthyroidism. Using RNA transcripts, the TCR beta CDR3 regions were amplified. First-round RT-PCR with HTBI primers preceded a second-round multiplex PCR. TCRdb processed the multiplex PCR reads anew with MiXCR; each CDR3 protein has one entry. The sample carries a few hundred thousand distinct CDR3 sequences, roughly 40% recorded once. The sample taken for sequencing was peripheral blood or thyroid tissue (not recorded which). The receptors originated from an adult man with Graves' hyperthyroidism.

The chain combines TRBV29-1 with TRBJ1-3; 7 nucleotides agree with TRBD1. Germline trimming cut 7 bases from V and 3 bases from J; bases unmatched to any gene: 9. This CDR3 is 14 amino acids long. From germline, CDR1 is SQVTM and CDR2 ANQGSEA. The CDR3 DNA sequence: TGCAGCGGGACAATGACAGGGATTGGAAACACCATATATTTT. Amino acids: CSGTMTGIGNTIYF.

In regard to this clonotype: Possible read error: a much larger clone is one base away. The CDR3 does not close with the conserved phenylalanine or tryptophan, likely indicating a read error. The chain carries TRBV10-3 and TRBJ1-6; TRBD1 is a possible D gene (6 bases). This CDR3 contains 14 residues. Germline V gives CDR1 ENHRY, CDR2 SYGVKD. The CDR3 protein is CASSEQGLDSPLHS. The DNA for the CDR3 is TGTGCCAGCAGTGAGCAGGGGTTGGATTCACCCCTCCACTCT.

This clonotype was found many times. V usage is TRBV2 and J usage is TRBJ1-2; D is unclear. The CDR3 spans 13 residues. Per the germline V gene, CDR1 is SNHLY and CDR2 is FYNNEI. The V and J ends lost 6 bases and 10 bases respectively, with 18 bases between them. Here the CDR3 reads CASRPPGEVLYTF. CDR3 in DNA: TGTGCCAGCAGACCTCCTGGGGAGGTTCTCTACACCTTC. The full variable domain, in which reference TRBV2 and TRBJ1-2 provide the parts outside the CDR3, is EPEVTQTPSHQVTQMGQEVILRCVPISNHLYFYWYRQILGQKVEFLVSFYNNEISEKSEIFDDQFSVERPDGSNFTLKIRSTKLEDSAMYFCASRPPGEVLYTFGSGTRLTVV.

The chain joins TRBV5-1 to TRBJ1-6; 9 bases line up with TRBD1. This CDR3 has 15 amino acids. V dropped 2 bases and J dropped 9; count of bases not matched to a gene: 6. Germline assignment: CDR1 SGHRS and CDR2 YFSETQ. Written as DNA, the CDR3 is TGCGCCAGCAGCTTTGGGACAGGGAGCCGTTCACCCCTCCACTTT. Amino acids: CASSFGTGSRSPLHF.

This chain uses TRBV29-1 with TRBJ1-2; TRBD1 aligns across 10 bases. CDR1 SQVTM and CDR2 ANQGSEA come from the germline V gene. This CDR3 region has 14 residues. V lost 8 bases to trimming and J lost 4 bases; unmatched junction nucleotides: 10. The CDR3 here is CSSYGGQGSYGYTF. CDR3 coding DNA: TGCAGCAGTTACGGGGGACAGGGGAGCTATGGCTACACCTTC.

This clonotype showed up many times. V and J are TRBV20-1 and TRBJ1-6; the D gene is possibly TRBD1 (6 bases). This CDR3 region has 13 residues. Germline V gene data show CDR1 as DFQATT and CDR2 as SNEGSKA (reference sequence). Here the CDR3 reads CGGAERLNSPLHF. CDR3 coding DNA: TGCGGGGGGGCTGAGAGGCTGAATTCACCCCTCCACTTT.

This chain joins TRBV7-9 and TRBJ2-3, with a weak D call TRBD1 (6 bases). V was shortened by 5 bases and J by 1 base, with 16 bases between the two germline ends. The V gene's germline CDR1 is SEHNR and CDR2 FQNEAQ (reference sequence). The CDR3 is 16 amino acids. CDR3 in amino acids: CASSPGTTPRTDTQYF. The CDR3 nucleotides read TGTGCCAGCAGCCCCGGGACAACCCCCCGCACAGATACGCAGTATTTT. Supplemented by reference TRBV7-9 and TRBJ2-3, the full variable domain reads DTGVSQNPRHKITKRGQNVTFRCDPISEHNRLYWYRQTLGQGPEFLTYFQNEAQLEKSRLLSDRFSAERPKGSFSTLEIQRTEQGDSAMYLCASSPGTTPRTDTQYFGPGTRLTVL.

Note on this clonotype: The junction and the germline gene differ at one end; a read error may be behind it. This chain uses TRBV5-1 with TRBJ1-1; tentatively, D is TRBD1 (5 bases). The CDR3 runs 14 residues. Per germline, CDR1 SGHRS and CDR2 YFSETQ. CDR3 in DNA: TGCGCCAGCAGCTTGGTGACAGCGAACACTGAAGCTCTCTTT. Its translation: CASSLVTANTEALF.

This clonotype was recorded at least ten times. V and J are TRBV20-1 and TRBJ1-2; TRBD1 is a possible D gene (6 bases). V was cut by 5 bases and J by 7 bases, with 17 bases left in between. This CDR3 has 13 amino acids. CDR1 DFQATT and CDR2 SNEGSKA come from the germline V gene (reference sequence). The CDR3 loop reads CSAGPRGSAGYTF. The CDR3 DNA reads TGCAGTGCTGGACCCAGGGGTTCGGCTGGCTACACCTTC.

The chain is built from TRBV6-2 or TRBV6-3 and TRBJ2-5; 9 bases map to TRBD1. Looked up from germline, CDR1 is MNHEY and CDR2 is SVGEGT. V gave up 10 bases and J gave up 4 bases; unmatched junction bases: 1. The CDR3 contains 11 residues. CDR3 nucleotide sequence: TGTGCCATGGGACAGGGAGAGACCCAGTACTTC. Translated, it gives CAMGQGETQYF.

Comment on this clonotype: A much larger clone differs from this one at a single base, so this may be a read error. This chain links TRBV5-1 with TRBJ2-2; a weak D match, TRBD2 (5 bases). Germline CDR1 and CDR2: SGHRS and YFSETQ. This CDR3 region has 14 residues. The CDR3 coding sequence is TGTGCCAGCAGCTTAGGTCACGTCACCGGGAAGCTGTTTTTT. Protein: CASSLGHVTGKLFF.

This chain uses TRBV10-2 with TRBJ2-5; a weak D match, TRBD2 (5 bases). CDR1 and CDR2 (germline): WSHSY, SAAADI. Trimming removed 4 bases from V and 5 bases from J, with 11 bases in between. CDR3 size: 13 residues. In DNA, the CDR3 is TGCGCCAGCAGTGGGCTAGCTGTGGAGACCCAGTACTTC. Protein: CASSGLAVETQYF.

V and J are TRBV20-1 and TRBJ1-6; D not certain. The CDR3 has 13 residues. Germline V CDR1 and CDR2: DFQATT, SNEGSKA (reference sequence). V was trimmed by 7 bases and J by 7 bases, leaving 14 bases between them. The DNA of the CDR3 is TGCAGTGTCCCGGACTTGGGAAATTCACCCCTCCACTTT. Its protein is CSVPDLGNSPLHF.

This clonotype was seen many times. CDR3 amino acids: CSGLDSYQETQYF. The CDR3 DNA follows: TGCAGCGGACTGGACAGTTACCAAGAGACCCAGTACTTC. This sequence joins TRBV29-1 and TRBJ2-5, with a tentative D call TRBD1 (6 bases). The CDR3 extends over 13 amino acids. V gave up 7 bases and J gave up 0 bases, with 12 bases separating them. Germline CDR1 reads SQVTM; CDR2 reads ANQGSEA.

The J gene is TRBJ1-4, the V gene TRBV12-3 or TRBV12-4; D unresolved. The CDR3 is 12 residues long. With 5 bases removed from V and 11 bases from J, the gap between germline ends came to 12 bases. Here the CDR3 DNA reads TGTGCCAGCAGTCAGACCCCGTCTAAACTGTTTTTT. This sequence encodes CASSQTPSKLFF.

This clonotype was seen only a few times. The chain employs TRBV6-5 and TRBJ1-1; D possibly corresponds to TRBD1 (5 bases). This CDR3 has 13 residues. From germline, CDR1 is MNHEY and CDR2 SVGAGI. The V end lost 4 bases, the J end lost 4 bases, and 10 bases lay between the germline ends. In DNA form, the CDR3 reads TGTGCCAGCAGTTTTCGGGGGTTCACTGAAGCTTTCTTT. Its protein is CASSFRGFTEAFF.

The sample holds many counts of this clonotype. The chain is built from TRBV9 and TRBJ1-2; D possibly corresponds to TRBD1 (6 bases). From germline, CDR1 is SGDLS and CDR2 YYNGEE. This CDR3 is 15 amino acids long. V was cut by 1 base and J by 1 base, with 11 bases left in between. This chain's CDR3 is CASSVTDSDNYGYTF. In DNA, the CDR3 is TGTGCCAGCAGCGTAACGGACAGTGATAACTATGGCTACACCTTC.

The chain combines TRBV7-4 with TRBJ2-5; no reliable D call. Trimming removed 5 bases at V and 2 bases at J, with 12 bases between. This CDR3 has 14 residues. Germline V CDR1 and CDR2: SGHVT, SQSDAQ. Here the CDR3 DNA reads TGTGCCAGCAGCCTGAAGGACGGGCAAGAGACCCAGTACTTC. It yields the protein CASSLKDGQETQYF.

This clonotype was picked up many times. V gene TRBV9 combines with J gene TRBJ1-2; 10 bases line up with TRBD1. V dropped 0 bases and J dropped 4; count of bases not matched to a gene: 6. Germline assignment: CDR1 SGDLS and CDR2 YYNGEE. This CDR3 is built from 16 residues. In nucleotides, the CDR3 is TGTGCCAGCAGCGTAGAGACAGGGGGCCCAACCTATGGCTACACCTTC. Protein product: CASSVETGGPTYGYTF.